This T cell receptor (beta chain) was observed in a study of early T cells in non-severe SARS-CoV-2 infection. Attachment of unique molecular identifiers to individual cDNA molecules was performed. MiXCR was run by TCRdb on the 5' RACE reads, yielding one entry per CDR3 protein. The data hold around 60,000 distinct CDR3 sequences, with 15% to 20% observed a single time. General study points: Clonotype matching in VDJdb favored anti-spike CD8 responses and did not capture private and CD4 specificities.

This clonotype occurred a few times. Its antigen is not known. Per the germline V gene, CDR1 is MNHEY and CDR2 is SVGAGI. This CDR3 has 14 residues. V was cut by 5 bases and J by 6 bases, with 16 bases left in between. The sequencing here drew on whole blood, taken at baseline. The V and J genes are TRBV6-5 and TRBJ1-2; D call uncertain. The sequence derives from an adult who was a healthcare worker with PCR-confirmed SARS-CoV-2 infection or an uninfected control (not recorded which). The CDR3 region has the DNA TGTGCCAGCAGTCGCGAATCTAGGACGGATGGCTACACCTTC. This translates into CASSRESRTDGYTF.